The TCR beta chain described here comes from a study of graft-versus-host responses after intestinal transplantation. Study-wide results and limits: Investigators detected GvH clones in recipient marrow, with some emerging earlier in ileum or blood.

In germline, CDR1 is LGHNA, CDR2 YSLEER. This CDR3 contains 15 residues. V lost 5 bases and J lost 3, with 14 bases in between. Irradiated, violet-dye-labeled stimulators (around 200,000) were plated alongside around 200,000 CFSE-labeled responders. Responder CD3+CD4+ and CD3+CD8+ cells that were proliferating and CFSE-low were sorted after the reaction. The repertoire was sequenced with immunoSEQ multiplex PCR; TCRdb's copy has only in-frame clones and lacks some. The repertoire has about 6,400 clones, 22% of them found once; the top ten carry around 6%. A word on this clone: The likely explanation is a read error, given a far larger clone one base away.

V is TRBV4-3 and J is TRBJ2-1; D unclear. The TCR comes from a human patient who was an organ donor for intestinal transplantation. The source material was alloreactive CD4+ T cells from a mixed lymphocyte reaction culture, sampled before transplantation. Subset: CFSE-low proliferating T cells sorted from approximately 6-day pre-transplant mixed lymphocyte reaction (GvH or HvG direction). CDR3: CASSLLLGDYNEQFF. The CDR3 DNA reads as TGCGCCAGCAGCTTGTTGCTCGGCGACTACAATGAGCAGTTCTTC.